The rows below give T cell receptor beta chains drawn from one sample of a study of shared clonotypes between healthy human individuals. Sequencing used immunoSEQ multiplex PCR; TCRdb keeps in-frame clones, though not all of them. Here the sample spans approximately 740,000 clones, approximately 92% being singletons. The sample was naive CD8+ T cells sorted from blood. The receptors originated from a man aged 30 to 39 in good health. Both conserved end residues are part of each CDR3. A D gene is named only where the DNA matches it firmly. Clone size appears in some rows only: once, few, many, or a class for an expanded clone.

J	size	D	V	DNA	CDR3
TRBJ2-1	NA	TRBD2	TRBV4-3	TGCGCCAGCAGCCAAGCAGCGGGAAGCTCCTACAATGAGCAGTTCTTC	CASSQAAGSSYNEQFF
TRBJ2-7	NA	NA	TRBV7-2	TGTGCCAGCAGCTTACCGGGAACGGGGAGCACCTCCTACGAGCAGTACTTC	CASSLPGTGSTSYEQYF
TRBJ2-5	NA	NA	TRBV6-6	TGTGCCAGCTCCCGGTGGGCCCCCAGGGACCAAGAGACCCAGTACTTC	CASSRWAPRDQETQYF
TRBJ2-1	NA	NA	TRBV9	TGTGCCAGCAGCGTATGGGGCAATGAGCAGTTCTTC	CASSVWGNEQFF
TRBJ1-5	NA	NA	TRBV15	TGTGCCACCAGCAGTAAATTGGGAAATCAGCCCCAGCATTTT	CATSSKLGNQPQHF
TRBJ2-6	NA	NA	TRBV19	TGTGCCAGTAGTAGCATCACGGCGATCTCTGGGGCCAACGTCCTGACTTTC	CASSSITAISGANVLTF
TRBJ2-2	NA	NA	TRBV5-1	TGCGCCAGCAGCTTGGAGGGGGCCGGGGAGCTGTTTTTT	CASSLEGAGELFF
TRBJ2-7	many	NA	TRBV7-6	TGTGCCAGCAGCCTGGGGTCAGGGGAGGCCTACGAGCAGTACTTC	CASSLGSGEAYEQYF
TRBJ2-5	NA	TRBD1	TRBV27	TGTGCCAGCAGTCCCCTCGGGACCGGGACAGGGTTTGAGACCCAGTACTTC	CASSPLGTGTGFETQYF
TRBJ1-1	NA	TRBD1	TRBV19	TGTGCCAGCCGGGACAGGCTGAGGACTGAAGCTTTCTTT	CASRDRLRTEAFF
TRBJ2-2	NA	TRBD1	TRBV29-1	TGCAGCGTGGGACAGGGGCCGAGGACCGGGGAGCTGTTTTTT	CSVGQGPRTGELFF
TRBJ2-1	NA	NA	TRBV6-6	TGTGCCAGCGTGGAGGAAACCAGGGATGAGCAGTTCTTC	CASVEETRDEQFF
TRBJ2-7	NA	NA	TRBV2	TGTGCCAGCAGTGGCAACTACGAGCAGTACTTC	CASSGNYEQYF
TRBJ1-4	NA	NA	TRBV28	TGTGCCAGCAGTTTTCTCCGCAGGGGAGAAAAACTGTTTTTT	CASSFLRRGEKLFF
TRBJ1-4	NA	NA	TRBV19	TGTGCCAGCCGAAGCCGCGACCCTAATGAAAAACTGTTTTTT	CASRSRDPNEKLFF
TRBJ1-1	once	TRBD1	TRBV4-2	TGTGCCAGCAGCCTGACAGGGTCCACTGAAGCTTTCTTT	CASSLTGSTEAFF
TRBJ2-7	once	NA	TRBV27	TGTGCCAGCAGTTTCGGGCAGGCCTACTACGAGCAGTACTTC	CASSFGQAYYEQYF
TRBJ2-1	NA	TRBD2	TRBV7-9	TGTGCCAGCAGCCGACTAGCGGTCAGCTCCTACAATGAGCAGTTCTTC	CASSRLAVSSYNEQFF
TRBJ2-5	NA	NA	TRBV9	TGTGCCAGCACCCCCAATGGTTTGTACGGGGAGACCCAGTACTTC	CASTPNGLYGETQYF
TRBJ2-7	NA	TRBD1	TRBV6-5	TGTGCCAGCAGCAGTCCGGGACAGGGCTACTACGAGCAGTACTTC	CASSSPGQGYYEQYF
TRBJ2-7	NA	NA	TRBV30	TGTGCCTGGAGTCCGGCCAGCTGGTCCTACGAGCAGTACTTC	CAWSPASWSYEQYF
TRBJ2-7	NA	TRBD1	TRBV25-1	TGTGCCAGCAGTGGCTACCCGGGACAGGGGTCCTACGAGCAGTACTTC	CASSGYPGQGSYEQYF
TRBJ2-3	once	NA	TRBV9	TGTGCCAGCTGCTCGGGGTATAGCACAGATACGCAGTATTTT	CASCSGYSTDTQYF
TRBJ2-1	NA	TRBD2	TRBV7-6	TGTGCCAGCAGCCCTAGCGGGAGCTGGAATGAGCAGTTCTTC	CASSPSGSWNEQFF
TRBJ2-6	NA	NA	TRBV13	TGTGCCAGCAGCCTGGGGTGGGTGAGCTCTGGGGCCAACGTCCTGACTTTC	CASSLGWVSSGANVLTF
TRBJ2-7	NA	NA	TRBV4-1	TGCGCCAGCAGCCAAGTGGGGGGAGTGTACGAGCAGTACTTC	CASSQVGGVYEQYF
TRBJ2-7	few	NA	TRBV11-2	TGTGCCAGCAGCTTATCGGAGTACTACGAGCAGTACTTC	CASSLSEYYEQYF
TRBJ2-7	NA	NA	TRBV2	TGTGCCAGCAGTGACCCTGGGGCAGGGAGCTACGAGCAGTACTTC	CASSDPGAGSYEQYF
TRBJ1-5	NA	NA	TRBV27	TGTGCCAGCAGTTCCACAGGGTACCCCGATCAGCCCCAGCATTTT	CASSSTGYPDQPQHF
TRBJ2-2	NA	NA	TRBV11-3	TGTGCCAGCAGCTTCTGGGGTGGGGAGCTGTTTTTT	CASSFWGGELFF
TRBJ2-6	NA	TRBD1	TRBV11-3	TGTGCCAGCAGCTCCCGGGACAGGGGATCTGGGGCCAACGTCCTGACTTTC	CASSSRDRGSGANVLTF
TRBJ2-6	NA	NA	TRBV11-2	TGTGCCAGCAGCTCTCCGGGTTCGGCAGACGTCCTGACTTTC	CASSSPGSADVLTF
TRBJ2-5	NA	NA	TRBV4-1	TGCGCCAGCAGCCGTTCTCTAACCGGGACCCAGTACTTC	CASSRSLTGTQYF
TRBJ2-3	NA	NA	TRBV7-8	TGTGCCAGCAGCCCTAGCCTGGGAGATACGCAGTATTTT	CASSPSLGDTQYF
TRBJ2-3	NA	NA	TRBV10-3	TGTGCCATCAGTGAGTCCAGGCAGCCACCCACAGATACGCAGTATTTT	CAISESRQPPTDTQYF
TRBJ2-2	NA	TRBD1	TRBV7-9	TGTGCCAGCAGCTCTCCGGGACAGGGGTCACTGAACACCGGGGAGCTGTTTTTT	CASSSPGQGSLNTGELFF
TRBJ2-1	NA	TRBD1	TRBV7-6	TGTGCCAGCAGCTTAGAGTGGACAGGAAGGAATGAGCAGTTCTTC	CASSLEWTGRNEQFF
TRBJ2-2	NA	NA	TRBV4-3	TGCGCCAGCAGCCAAGAACCGGGTCCCGGGGAGCTGTTTTTT	CASSQEPGPGELFF
TRBJ2-7	NA	TRBD2	TRBV15	TGTGCCACCAGCAGAGATTCGGCGGGAGCGATCTACGAGCAGTACTTC	CATSRDSAGAIYEQYF
TRBJ2-2	once	NA	TRBV5-8	TGTGCCAGCAGCTTTGCAGGGTTCGGGGAGCTGTTTTTT	CASSFAGFGELFF
TRBJ2-1	NA	TRBD1	TRBV27	TGTGCCAGCAGTAGGGACAGGGGGCGTTACAATGAGCAGTTCTTC	CASSRDRGRYNEQFF
TRBJ2-1	NA	TRBD2	TRBV7-9	TGTGCCAGCAGCCCGCCGACTAGCGGGAGCGATGAGCAGTTCTTC	CASSPPTSGSDEQFF
TRBJ2-7	NA	NA	TRBV6-1	TGTGCCAGCAGGGCAGGGGTATCCTACGAGCAGTACTTC	CASRAGVSYEQYF
TRBJ1-1	NA	NA	TRBV4-1	TGCGCCAGCAGCCAAGGGCGAGGTCCGACCACTGAAGCTTTCTTT	CASSQGRGPTTEAFF
TRBJ2-1	NA	TRBD2	TRBV7-8	TGTGCCAGCAGCTTAGTAATTCCTTCGGGGACTAGAAATGAGCAGTTCTTC	CASSLVIPSGTRNEQFF
TRBJ2-1	NA	NA	TRBV5-4	TGTGCCAGCAGCTTGGGGGCGGGCAATGAGCAGTTCTTC	CASSLGAGNEQFF
TRBJ2-3	NA	NA	TRBV7-9	TGTGCCAGCGAAGGCCCCAAACTCACAGATACGCAGTATTTT	CASEGPKLTDTQYF
TRBJ2-7	NA	TRBD1	TRBV7-2	TGTGCCAGCAGCTTTGGGACAGGGGCATACGAGCAGTACTTC	CASSFGTGAYEQYF
TRBJ2-1	NA	NA	TRBV28	TGTGCCAGCAGTTCAGGGGTTTACAATGAGCAGTTCTTC	CASSSGVYNEQFF
TRBJ2-7	once	TRBD2	TRBV7-9	TGTGCCAGCAGCTTAGCGGCTAGCGGGAGGGAGGACGAGCAGTACTTC	CASSLAASGREDEQYF
TRBJ2-3	NA	TRBD1	TRBV2	TGTGCCAGCAGTGGAGGGACAGTGAACACAGATACGCAGTATTTT	CASSGGTVNTDTQYF
TRBJ2-4	NA	NA	TRBV25-1	TGTGCCAGCAGTGACCCAAGTGGACTCCAGTACTTC	CASSDPSGLQYF
TRBJ2-1	once	TRBD1	TRBV28	TGTGCCAGCAGTGACCTGAGGGACAGGGAGCAGTTCTTC	CASSDLRDREQFF
TRBJ1-2	NA	TRBD1	TRBV9	TGTGCCAGCAGTTACAGGGGGCAGCGTGGCTACACCTTC	CASSYRGQRGYTF
TRBJ2-1	NA	TRBD2	TRBV7-9	TGTGCCAGCAGCATTAGCGGGAGCTACAATGAGCAGTTCTTC	CASSISGSYNEQFF